The 25 T cell receptor beta chains listed next were all sequenced from one sample in a study of T cell responses to AZD1222 COVID-19 vaccine. This table comes from immunoSEQ multiplex PCR, and its TCRdb copy is limited to in-frame clones, with some not included. Counted here are 100,000 or so clones, 85% to 90% occurring once; the ten biggest clones make up about 12%. The sample here was peripheral blood, taken on day 0 of AZD1222 vaccination. All receptors come from an adult in good health.

This rearrangement joins TRBV29-1 to TRBJ1-2; D uncertain. Germline values: CDR1 SQVTM, CDR2 ANQGSEA. The CDR3 has 14 residues. The V and J ends lost 0 bases and 6 bases respectively, with 14 bases between them. The CDR3 loop reads CSVEERTILDGYTF. The CDR3 coding sequence is TGCAGCGTTGAAGAAAGAACGATTTTGGATGGCTACACCTTC. The full variable domain, its missing parts supplied by reference TRBV29-1 and TRBJ1-2, is SAVISQKPSRDICQRGTSLTIQCQVDSQVTMMFWYRQQPGQSLTLIATANQGSEATYESGFVIDKFPISRPNLTFSTLTVSNMSPEDSSIYLCSVEERTILDGYTFGSGTRLTVV.

The V call is TRBV12-3 or TRBV12-4, the J call TRBJ1-2, with 9 bases matching TRBD1. J lost 12 bases, V lost 3 bases, and 2 bases had no gene match. This CDR3 has 11 amino acids. This CDR3 is CASSLGQGDTF. In DNA form, the CDR3 reads TGTGCCAGCAGTTTGGGACAGGGCGACACCTTC.

The chain is built from TRBV25-1 and TRBJ2-2, with 8 bases fitting TRBD1. The CDR3 runs 16 residues. After removal of 2 bases from V and 3 bases from J, the junction contained 5 bases not matched to a gene. Germline CDR1 MGHDK, CDR2 SYGVNS. CDR3 DNA sequence: TGTGCCAGCAGTGAACCGGCAGGGGGCTACACCGGGGAGCTGTTTTTT. This gives the protein CASSEPAGGYTGELFF. Full variable domain (rest looked up from reference TRBV25-1 and TRBJ2-2): EADIYQTPRYLVIGTGKKITLECSQTMGHDKMYWYQQDPGMELHLIHYSYGVNSTEKGDLSSESTVSRIRTEHFPLTLESARPSHTSQYLCASSEPAGGYTGELFFGEGSRLTVL.

The J gene is TRBJ2-7, the V gene TRBV20-1; D possibly corresponds to TRBD2 (5 bases). The CDR3 length is 13 residues. Germline V CDR1 and CDR2: DFQATT, SNEGSKA (reference sequence). Trimming stripped 3 bases from V and 0 bases from J, with 9 bases between. Here the CDR3 DNA reads TGCAGTGCTAGTACCGGGGTCTCCTACGAGCAGTACTTC. It specifies CSASTGVSYEQYF.

The chain recombines TRBV7-2 with TRBJ2-7, with a tentative D call TRBD2 (6 bases). V lost 5 bases and J lost 6, with 20 bases in between. The CDR3 totals 15 residues. Germline V gene lookup returns CDR1 SGHTA and CDR2 FQGNSA. This CDR3 reads CASSPGGILGGEQYF. The CDR3 nucleotides read TGTGCCAGCAGCCCGGGTGGGATTCTGGGAGGCGAGCAGTACTTC.

The chain employs TRBV4-3 and TRBJ1-2; weak D call: TRBD1 (6 bases). This CDR3 is 15 amino acids long. Germline V gives CDR1 LGHNA, CDR2 YSLEER. Trimming removed 0 bases from V and 5 bases from J, with 13 bases in between. In DNA, the CDR3 is TGCGCCAGCAGCCAAGATAGCGGGGGCCGGTATGGCTACACCTTC. Translated, it gives CASSQDSGGRYGYTF.

The table lists this clone with a few counts. The chain links TRBV6-2 or TRBV6-3 to TRBJ1-1; 9 positions match TRBD1. The V gene end was trimmed by 5 bases and the J gene end by 0 bases; junction bases not matched to a gene: 10. Germline loops: CDR1 MNHEY, CDR2 SVGEGT. This CDR3 has 17 amino acids. The CDR3 DNA follows: TGTGCCAGCAGTAAGGGACAGGGTGCGGGGTTGAACACTGAAGCTTTCTTT. It codes for CASSKGQGAGLNTEAFF.

The chain joins TRBV5-8 to TRBJ2-1, with 11 bases matching TRBD2. After removal of 0 bases from V and 6 bases from J, the junction contained 8 bases not matched to a gene. The length of the CDR3 is 17 residues. Germline V lookup: CDR1 SGHTS, CDR2 YDEGEE. CDR3 sequence (DNA): TGTGCCAGCAGCTTGGCAATTACTAGCGGGAGCAGCAATGAGCAGTTCTTC. It translates to CASSLAITSGSSNEQFF.

The genes are TRBV14 and TRBJ2-7; D unclear. Germline assignment: CDR1 SGHDN and CDR2 FVKESK. The CDR3 sequence is 15 residues long. V lost 0 bases to trimming and J lost 9 bases, with 18 bases between them. Here the CDR3 DNA reads TGTGCCAGCAGCCAAGACTCTCCATCCGCCTATGGGCAGTACTTC. Amino acids: CASSQDSPSAYGQYF. The full variable domain, with the rest looked up from reference TRBV14 and TRBJ2-7, is EAGVTQFPSHSVIEKGQTVTLRCDPISGHDNLYWYRRVMGKEIKFLLHFVKESKQDESGMPNNRFLAERTGGTYSTLKVQPAELEDSGVYFCASSQDSPSAYGQYFGPGTRLTVT.

The J gene is TRBJ1-1, the V gene TRBV30; TRBD1 might be the D (6 bases). V was cut by 4 bases and J by 0 bases, with 12 bases left in between. Germline V gene lookup returns CDR1 GTSNPN and CDR2 SVGIG (reference sequence). The CDR3 runs 14 residues. CDR3 in amino acids: CAWIGGALNTEAFF. Written as DNA, the CDR3 is TGTGCCTGGATCGGGGGGGCTCTGAACACTGAAGCTTTCTTT.

V gene TRBV25-1 combines with J gene TRBJ2-1; 10 nucleotides align to TRBD2. CDR1 and CDR2 (germline): MGHDK, SYGVNS. The V and J ends lost 2 bases and 7 bases, in that order; junction bases with no gene match: 5. The CDR3 spans 15 residues. As DNA, the CDR3 is TGTGCCAGCAGTGAAGGCGGTAGCGGGAGGAATGAGCAGTTCTTC. Residues: CASSEGGSGRNEQFF.

J is TRBJ1-4 and V is TRBV7-9; 11 bases fit TRBD1. The germline V gene encodes CDR1 SEHNR and CDR2 FQNEAQ (reference sequence). This CDR3 contains 18 residues. Trimming cost V 1 base and J 8 bases; bases outside gene matches: 12. The CDR3 coding sequence is TGTGCCAGCAGCTTAGTTCCGGGACAGGGGGGACTTTGGGAAAAACTGTTTTTT. As protein: CASSLVPGQGGLWEKLFF.

V is TRBV7-9 and J is TRBJ1-4; no firm D call. The CDR3 loop spans 11 amino acids. Per the germline V gene, CDR1 is SEHNR and CDR2 is FQNEAQ (reference sequence). The germline V and J ends were trimmed by 2 bases and 7 bases, with 2 bases remaining between them. The DNA for the CDR3 is TGTGCCAGCAGCTTAAGTGAAAAACTGTTTTTT. Translating it yields CASSLSEKLFF.

The chain employs TRBV29-1 and TRBJ2-3; D gene uncertain. Germline V lookup: CDR1 SQVTM, CDR2 ANQGSEA. This CDR3 has 11 residues. V lost 4 bases to trimming and J lost 3 bases, with 5 bases between them. Written as DNA, the CDR3 is TGCAGCGTTGGGTGGACAGATACGCAGTATTTT. This sequence encodes CSVGWTDTQYF.

V and J are TRBV28 and TRBJ2-3; no reliable D call. CDR1 and CDR2 (germline): MDHEN, SYDVKM. Trimming removed 2 bases from V and 0 bases from J, with 12 bases in between. This CDR3 is built from 16 residues. This CDR3 reads CASSLRPGPSTDTQYF. The CDR3 bases are TGTGCCAGCAGTTTAAGGCCGGGCCCTAGCACAGATACGCAGTATTTT.

Points on this clone: The junction and the germline gene differ at one end; a read error may be behind it. The V call is TRBV7-7, the J call TRBJ2-1; 10 bases fit TRBD2. The CDR3 spans 17 residues. Germline lookup yields CDR1 SSHAT and CDR2 FNYEAQ (reference sequence). In DNA form, the CDR3 reads TGTGCTAGCAGCCTCGCCCCTAGCGGGAGTTCGTACAATGAGCAGTTCTTC. Translating it yields CASSLAPSGSSYNEQFF.

The chain links TRBV28 to TRBJ2-7; no definite D call. CDR1 MDHEN and CDR2 SYDVKM come from the germline V gene. CDR3 length equals 16 residues. Trimming cost V 6 bases and J 2 bases, with 20 bases left between them. The CDR3 sequence is CASSLPATWHTYEQYF. The CDR3, as DNA: TGTGCCAGCAGCCTACCCGCGACCTGGCATACCTACGAGCAGTACTTC.

Remarks on this clone: A read error may account for a junction end that differs from germline. This chain links TRBV19 with TRBJ2-7; 12 bases fit TRBD2. The germline gives CDR1 LNHDA, CDR2 SQIVND (reference sequence). The CDR3 consists of 14 residues. The CDR3 coding sequence is TGTGCCAGTAGTATTAAGACTAGCGGGAGCGAGCTGTACTTC. Protein: CASSIKTSGSELYF.

This chain joins TRBV28 and TRBJ2-2, with D possibly matching TRBD2 (6 bases). Germline values: CDR1 MDHEN, CDR2 SYDVKM. V was trimmed by 6 bases and J by 6 bases, leaving 20 bases between them. This CDR3 contains 16 residues. The CDR3 DNA reads as TGTGCCAGCAGAATCATGGGACTGGGGCAAGCCGGGGAGCTGTTTTTT. It codes for CASRIMGLGQAGELFF.

This clone was picked up a small number of times. The chain uses TRBV10-3 and TRBJ2-7; a possible D gene is TRBD1 (6 bases). Germline V lookup: CDR1 ENHRY, CDR2 SYGVKD. This CDR3 has 15 residues. Deletions cut 8 bases from V and 0 bases from J, with 17 bases between. The CDR3 DNA follows: TGTGCCATCGGAGGAGGCAGGGGAAGCTCCTACGAGCAGTACTTC. It translates to CAIGGGRGSSYEQYF.

V is TRBV6-5 and J is TRBJ2-5, with D unclear. From germline, CDR1 is MNHEY and CDR2 SVGAGI. V was clipped by 0 bases and J by 2 bases, with 7 bases between them. The CDR3 has 14 residues. The CDR3, as DNA: TGTGCCAGCAGTTACTCCTTAGCACAAGAGACCCAGTACTTC. Amino acids: CASSYSLAQETQYF.

The chain links TRBV3-1 (or the pseudogene TRBV3-2) to TRBJ2-7; D perhaps matches TRBD1 (5 bases). Per the germline V gene, CDR1 is LGHDT and CDR2 is YNNKEL (reference sequence). The CDR3 sequence is 13 residues long. V lost 3 bases, J lost 3 bases, and 9 bases lay in between. The chain's CDR3 is CASSHPRDYEQYF. CDR3 DNA sequence: TGTGCCAGCAGCCACCCCAGGGACTACGAGCAGTACTTC.

The V call is TRBV4-3, the J call TRBJ2-2, with D tentatively TRBD2 (5 bases). V shed 2 bases and J shed 7 bases, with 11 bases lying between them. This CDR3 spans 14 amino acids. Germline values: CDR1 LGHNA, CDR2 YSLEER. In nucleotides, the CDR3 is TGCGCCAGCAGCCAAATCCCGGCGGGCGGGGAGCTGTTTTTT. Translation: CASSQIPAGGELFF.

For this clone: Germline and junction disagree at one end, which may indicate a read error. The V call is TRBV14, the J call TRBJ2-5; 7 bases map to TRBD1. Germline values: CDR1 SGHDN, CDR2 FVKESK. The CDR3 extends over 12 amino acids. The CDR3 loop is CASSGQGVPRNF. The CDR3 nucleotides read TGTGCCAGCAGCGGGCAGGGGGTGCCCCGGAACTTC.

This chain joins TRBV5-1 and TRBJ2-7; 8 bases line up with TRBD2. The CDR3 runs to 17 residues. V shed 1 base and J 0 bases; nucleotides not matched to a gene: 9. Per the germline V gene, CDR1 is SGHRS and CDR2 is YFSETQ. As DNA, the CDR3 is TGCGCCAGCAGCTTGCTTCTAGCGGGCGATAGCTCCTACGAGCAGTACTTC. It codes for CASSLLLAGDSSYEQYF. The entire variable domain, with the rest obtained from reference TRBV5-1 and TRBJ2-7, is as follows: KAGVTQTPRYLIKTRGQQVTLSCSPISGHRSVSWYQQTPGQGLQFLFEYFSETQRNKGNFPGRFSGRQFSNSRSEMNVSTLELGDSALYLCASSLLLAGDSSYEQYFGPGTRLTVT.